This TCR beta chain comes out of a study of control samples from healthy donors and cancer patients. Profiling relied on immunoSEQ multiplex PCR, and the TCRdb table lists in-frame clones only, not all of them. The sample shows roughly 130,000 clones, roughly 90% of them seen only once. CDR3 length: 15 amino acids. This sequence was found in a man aged 50 to 59 in good health. Material: blood. V is TRBV6-7 and J is TRBJ2-3; a possible D gene is TRBD1 (8 bases). TRBV6-7 is assigned to the ORF class and has an uncertain function. CDR3 sequence: CAKERDRPYADTQYF. As DNA, the CDR3 is TGTGCAAAAGAGCGGGACAGGCCATATGCGGATACGCAGTATTTT.